The 21 T cell receptor beta chains below come from one sample, sequenced in a study of blood T cells in healthy people across ages. Sample-barcoded 5' priming and a J-beta primer mix drove a second PCR of roughly 7 to 11 cycles. From the 5' RACE reads, TCRdb called clonotypes with MiXCR, one entry per CDR3 protein. The sample shows some 920,000 distinct CDR3 sequences, just over 50% of them seen only once. Sequencing was performed on blood. These receptors originate from a woman aged 55-69 years in good health.

This clonotype was recorded a few times. The rearrangement links TRBV5-1 to TRBJ2-1; D may be TRBD2 (6 bases). V lost 6 bases to trimming and J lost 4 bases, with 17 bases between them. The CDR3 length is 15 residues. Germline-derived CDR1 and CDR2 are SGHRS and YFSETQ. The CDR3 region is CASTSPGVEYNEQFF. As DNA, the CDR3 is TGCGCCAGCACCTCCCCGGGGGTTGAGTACAATGAGCAGTTCTTC.

The table lists this clonotype with a count of one. The chain links TRBV4-3 to TRBJ2-1; no clear D gene. The last part of the DNA fits TRBJ2-7 better; the J call may be wrong. Looked up from germline, CDR1 is LGHNA and CDR2 is YSLEER. This CDR3 comprises 14 residues. DNA of the CDR3: TGCGCCAGCAGCCAAGATCCTCCCGTAAATGAGCAGTACTTC. It specifies CASSQDPPVNEQYF.

This clonotype was seen a few times. The chain is built from TRBV24-1 and TRBJ2-3, with no clear D. The CDR3 covers 12 residues. Trimming removed 8 bases at V and 2 bases at J, with 7 bases between. Germline lookup yields CDR1 KGHDR and CDR2 SFDVKD. In DNA, the CDR3 is TGTGCCACCACGGATCACACAGATACGCAGTATTTT. Protein product: CATTDHTDTQYF.

The rearrangement uses TRBV6-5 and TRBJ1-2, with TRBD1 matching 8 bases. CDR1 and CDR2 (germline): MNHEY, SVGAGI. The CDR3 has 14 amino acids. Trimming at V came to 5 bases and at J to 5 bases, leaving 7 bases not matched to a gene. For the CDR3, the DNA is TGTGCCAGCAGTGCGCAGGGGGCAGAGTATGGCTACACCTTC. It is translated as CASSAQGAEYGYTF.

About this clonotype itself: A junction end diverges from the germline sequence, so it may reflect a read error. The chain has TRBV5-5 and TRBJ2-7, with D perhaps matching TRBD1 (5 bases). Germline V gene data show CDR1 as SGHKS and CDR2 as YYEKEE (reference sequence). This CDR3 comprises 15 residues. The CDR3 is CTSSLEGANSYEQYF. CDR3 nucleotide sequence: TGTACCAGCAGCTTGGAAGGGGCTAATTCCTACGAGCAGTACTTC.

V is TRBV7-9 and J is TRBJ2-3; 14 positions agree with TRBD2. This CDR3 comprises 18 residues. V shed 1 base and J 2 bases; nucleotides not matched to a gene: 5. The germline V gene encodes CDR1 SEHNR and CDR2 FQNEAQ (reference sequence). The CDR3 spells CASSLDGTSGRYTDTQYF. CDR3 DNA: TGTGCCAGCAGCTTAGATGGGACTAGCGGGAGATACACAGATACGCAGTATTTT.

This chain joins TRBV7-9 and TRBJ1-5; TRBD1 matches 7 bases. The V and J ends lost 5 bases and 4 bases, in that order; junction bases with no gene match: 8. There are 15 residues in the CDR3. Germline V gene sequence: CDR1 SEHNR, CDR2 FQNEAQ (reference sequence). CDR3 sequence reads: CASSQQGIGNQPQHF. The DNA for the CDR3 is TGTGCCAGCAGCCAACAGGGGATCGGGAATCAGCCCCAGCATTTT.

This clonotype was seen only a few times. The genes are TRBV29-1 and TRBJ1-1; no firm D call. Per the germline V gene, CDR1 is SQVTM and CDR2 is ANQGSEA. The CDR3 covers 11 residues. Between the trimmed V and J ends, which lost 6 bases and 9 bases, there was a span of 14 bases. The CDR3 region has the DNA TGCAGCGTGGACGGAGACACCCAAGCTTTCTTT. Translating gives CSVDGDTQAFF.

The chain carries TRBV5-1 and TRBJ1-2, with a weak D call TRBD1 (5 bases). Trimming stripped 5 bases from V and 4 bases from J, with 12 bases between. Germline assignment: CDR1 SGHRS and CDR2 YFSETQ. The CDR3 extends over 13 amino acids. The CDR3 DNA reads as TGCGCCAGCAGAGGAGAGAGGGGCTATGGCTACACCTTC. Translating gives CASRGERGYGYTF.

The chain employs TRBV30 and TRBJ1-6; D remains ambiguous. V lost 4 bases and J 7 bases, leaving 11 bases between the germline ends. This CDR3 comprises 13 residues. Germline-derived CDR1 and CDR2 are GTSNPN and SVGIG (reference sequence). CDR3 residues: CAWKFRENSPLHF. The CDR3 coding sequence is TGTGCCTGGAAGTTTCGGGAGAATTCACCCCTCCACTTT.

The chain carries TRBV12-3 or TRBV12-4 and TRBJ2-2; no clear D. The CDR3 has 15 residues. Trimming stripped 3 bases from V and 4 bases from J, with 12 bases between. The CDR3 here is CASSFAEVGTGELFF. CDR3 nucleotide sequence: TGTGCCAGCAGTTTTGCAGAGGTCGGCACCGGGGAGCTGTTTTTT.

The chain recombines TRBV5-5 with TRBJ1-5, with TRBD1 matching 9 bases. Trimming removed 0 bases from V and 6 bases from J; junction bases left unmatched: 10. This CDR3 comprises 17 residues. Germline V gene data show CDR1 as SGHKS and CDR2 as YYEKEE (reference sequence). The chain's CDR3 is CASSLAGPGQGTQPQHF. Here the CDR3 DNA reads TGTGCCAGCAGCTTGGCCGGCCCGGGACAGGGAACTCAGCCCCAGCATTTT.

This chain joins TRBV24-1 and TRBJ2-3; TRBD2 agrees at 8 bases. The CDR3 consists of 13 residues. After removal of 6 bases from V and 9 bases from J, the junction contained 7 bases not matched to a gene. CDR1 and CDR2 (germline): KGHDR, SFDVKD. CDR3 nucleotide sequence: TGTGCCACCAGTCGTAGCGGGGCAGGGACGCAGTATTTT. Its protein is CATSRSGAGTQYF.

V gene TRBV20-1 combines with J gene TRBJ2-7; D is tentatively TRBD1 or TRBD2 (5 bases each). The length of the CDR3 is 14 residues. Trimming took 1 base from V and 3 from J, leaving 13 bases between them. Per the germline V gene, CDR1 is DFQATT and CDR2 is SNEGSKA (reference sequence). Written as DNA, the CDR3 is TGCAGTGCTAGAGGCCCCCGGGACCTCTACGAGCAGTACTTC. Translation gives CSARGPRDLYEQYF.

This chain links TRBV9 with TRBJ2-7; TRBD2 might be the D (5 bases). With 3 bases removed from V and 5 bases from J, the gap between germline ends came to 15 bases. The CDR3 is 14 amino acids. Germline-derived CDR1 and CDR2 are SGDLS and YYNGEE. CDR3 loop: CASSADSGWDEQYF. CDR3 in DNA: TGTGCCAGCAGCGCGGACTCCGGATGGGACGAGCAGTACTTC. Looking up the rest from reference TRBV9 and TRBJ2-7 gives the full variable domain: DSGVTQTPKHLITATGQRVTLRCSPRSGDLSVYWYQQSLDQGLQFLIQYYNGEERAKGNILERFSAQQFPDLHSELNLSSLELGDSALYFCASSADSGWDEQYFGPGTRLTVT.

This sequence joins TRBV28 and TRBJ2-5; 10 bases line up with TRBD1. The J call is in doubt because the DNA end fits TRBJ2-7 better. This CDR3 region has 15 residues. Germline V gene sequence: CDR1 MDHEN, CDR2 SYDVKM. CDR3 in DNA: TGTGCCAGCAGGGAGACGGGACAGGGGTTATACGAGCAGTACTTC. Its translation is CASRETGQGLYEQYF.

This clonotype was seen more than once but under ten times. This chain connects TRBV6-5 to TRBJ2-3; TRBD2 matches at 10 bases. The germline gives CDR1 MNHEY, CDR2 SVGAGI. V dropped 5 bases and J dropped 0; count of bases not matched to a gene: 5. The CDR3 spans 16 residues. The CDR3 reads CASSISTSGSTDTQYF. The CDR3 DNA reads as TGTGCCAGCAGTATCTCGACTAGCGGGAGCACAGATACGCAGTATTTT.

This rearrangement joins TRBV12-3 or TRBV12-4 to TRBJ2-4; 8 bases map to TRBD2. The CDR3 spans 14 residues. The trim removed 7 bases at V and 5 bases at J, leaving 7 bases unmatched. DNA for the CDR3: TGTGCCAGCACTAACGGGGGGGCAGAAAACATTCAGTACTTC. Protein sequence: CASTNGGAENIQYF.

The V gene is TRBV10-3, the J gene TRBJ1-5; D is ambiguous. Germline V lookup: CDR1 ENHRY, CDR2 SYGVKD. The V gene lost 4 bases and the J gene lost 2 bases, with 9 bases spanning the gap. This CDR3 has 14 amino acids. This CDR3 is CAISGEAGNQPQHF. The CDR3 nucleotides read TGTGCCATCAGTGGGGAAGCGGGCAATCAGCCCCAGCATTTT.

Turning to this clonotype: The junction departs from the called germline gene at one end, perhaps through a read error. V gene TRBV27 combines with J gene TRBJ2-6; D ambiguous. The CDR3 has 15 amino acids. Germline CDR1 MNHEY, CDR2 SMNVEV (reference sequence). The CDR3 region is CASSSTLSGANVLTF. CDR3 sequence (DNA): TGTGCCAGTAGTTCCACCCTCTCTGGGGCCAACGTCCTGACTTTC.

The chain joins TRBV28 to TRBJ2-1, with D perhaps matching TRBD1 (6 bases). CDR1 MDHEN and CDR2 SYDVKM come from the germline V gene. V was clipped by 7 bases and J by 7 bases, with 14 bases between them. CDR3 length: 13 residues. In DNA, the CDR3 is TGTGCCAGCAATCCTAGGGGGAAAAATGAGCAGTTCTTC. Translated: CASNPRGKNEQFF.